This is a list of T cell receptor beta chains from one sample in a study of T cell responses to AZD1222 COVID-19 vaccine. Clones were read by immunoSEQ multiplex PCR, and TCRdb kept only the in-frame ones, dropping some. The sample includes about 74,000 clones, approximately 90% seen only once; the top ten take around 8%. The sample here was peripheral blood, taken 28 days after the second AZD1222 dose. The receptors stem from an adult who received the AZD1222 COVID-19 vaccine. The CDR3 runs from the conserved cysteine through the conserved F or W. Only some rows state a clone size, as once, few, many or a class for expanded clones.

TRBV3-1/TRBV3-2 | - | CAPSQNGAGGELFF
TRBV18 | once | CASSPSGDYGYTF
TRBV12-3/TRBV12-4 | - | CASTNYHEKLFF
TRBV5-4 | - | CASRRQGFYEQYF
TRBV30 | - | CAWSGTSGRGGELFF
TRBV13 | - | CASSRIQETQYF
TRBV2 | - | CASLRDHQETQYF
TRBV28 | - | CASRDRSNYGYTF
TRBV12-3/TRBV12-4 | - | CASRGTSGYEQYF
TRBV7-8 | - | CASSLMGRVQGQPQHF
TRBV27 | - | CASTFLGQETQYF
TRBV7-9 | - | CASSPRPGRQNTGELFF
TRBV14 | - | CASSPWTSGQETQYF
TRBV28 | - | CASSFDGSYEQYF
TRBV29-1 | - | CSVETAGGEQYF
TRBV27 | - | CASSTLKNEQYF
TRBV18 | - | CASSPPSKGTYEQYF
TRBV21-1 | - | CASSTLLTGGAYGAKNIQYF
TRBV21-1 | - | CASSKVPATSGNYNEQFF
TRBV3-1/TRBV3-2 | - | CASSPLGTQETQYF
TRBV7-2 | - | CASSLVDRSQETQYF
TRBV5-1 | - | CASSLGSGRRQETQYF
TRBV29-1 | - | CSVGTSGTNEQFF
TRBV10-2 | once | CASSEGSQQPQHF
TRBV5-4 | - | CASSLGQFSGNTIYF
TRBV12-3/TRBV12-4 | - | CASRTGHNQPQHF
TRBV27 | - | CASSLGLGVGTDTQYF